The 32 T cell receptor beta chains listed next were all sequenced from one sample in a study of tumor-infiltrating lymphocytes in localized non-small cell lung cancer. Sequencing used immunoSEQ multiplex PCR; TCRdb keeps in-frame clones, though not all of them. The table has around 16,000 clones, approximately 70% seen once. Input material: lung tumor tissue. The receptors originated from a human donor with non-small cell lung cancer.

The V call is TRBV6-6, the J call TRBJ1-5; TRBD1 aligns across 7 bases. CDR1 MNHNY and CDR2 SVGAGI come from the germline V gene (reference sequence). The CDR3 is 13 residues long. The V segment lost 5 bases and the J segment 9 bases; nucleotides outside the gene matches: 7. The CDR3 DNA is TGTGCCAGCAGTCTACAGGGGACCGCGCCCCAGCATTTT. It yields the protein CASSLQGTAPQHF.

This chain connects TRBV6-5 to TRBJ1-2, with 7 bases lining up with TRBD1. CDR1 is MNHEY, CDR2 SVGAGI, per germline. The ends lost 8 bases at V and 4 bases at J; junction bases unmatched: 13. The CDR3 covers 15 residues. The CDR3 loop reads CASAVGVDRAYGYTF. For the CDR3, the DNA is TGTGCCAGCGCGGTTGGAGTCGACAGGGCCTATGGCTACACCTTC.

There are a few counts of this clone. This chain's CDR3 is CASSYIAMEGIAGGYTF. The CDR3 bases are TGTGCCAGCAGCTACATCGCCATGGAGGGGATCGCAGGTGGCTACACCTTC. J is TRBJ1-2 and V is TRBV7-8; the D gene is possibly TRBD1 (5 bases). The CDR3 covers 17 residues. V lost 4 bases, J lost 7 bases, and 25 bases lay in between. The germline V gene has CDR1 SGHVS and CDR2 FQNEAQ.

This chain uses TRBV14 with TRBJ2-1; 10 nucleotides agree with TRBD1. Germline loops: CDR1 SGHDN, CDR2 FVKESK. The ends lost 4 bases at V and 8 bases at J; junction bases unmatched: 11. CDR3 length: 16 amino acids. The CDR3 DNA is TGTGCCAGCAGCCCCGGGACAGGGGTCACCACCGATGAGCAGTTCTTC. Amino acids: CASSPGTGVTTDEQFF.

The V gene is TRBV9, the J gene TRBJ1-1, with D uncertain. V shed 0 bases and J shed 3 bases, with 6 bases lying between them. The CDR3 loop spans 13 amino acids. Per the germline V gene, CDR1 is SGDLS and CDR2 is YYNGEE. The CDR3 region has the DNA TGTGCCAGCAGCGTAGTCCCCCACACTGAAGCTTTCTTT. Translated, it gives CASSVVPHTEAFF.

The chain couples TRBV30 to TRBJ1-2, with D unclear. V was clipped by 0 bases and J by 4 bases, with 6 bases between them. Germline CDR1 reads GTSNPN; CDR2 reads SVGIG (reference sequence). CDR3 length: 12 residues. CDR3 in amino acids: CAWSVHSYGYTF. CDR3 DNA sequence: TGTGCCTGGAGTGTACACAGCTATGGCTACACCTTC.

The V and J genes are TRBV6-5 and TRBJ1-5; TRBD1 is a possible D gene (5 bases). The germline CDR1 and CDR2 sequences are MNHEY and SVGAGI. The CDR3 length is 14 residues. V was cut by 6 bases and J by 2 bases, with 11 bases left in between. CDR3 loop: CASRSGFGNQPQHF. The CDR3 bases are TGTGCCAGCAGGTCAGGGTTCGGCAATCAGCCCCAGCATTTT.

The CDR3 bases are TGTGCCAGTAGTATAAGTGCGGGGCAAGCTAATGAAAAACTGTTTTTT. It translates to CASSISAGQANEKLFF. The V call is TRBV19, the J call TRBJ1-4; D is possibly TRBD1 (5 bases). CDR1 and CDR2 (germline): LNHDA, SQIVND (reference sequence). The CDR3 has 16 amino acids. V lost 2 bases and J lost 3, with 13 bases in between.

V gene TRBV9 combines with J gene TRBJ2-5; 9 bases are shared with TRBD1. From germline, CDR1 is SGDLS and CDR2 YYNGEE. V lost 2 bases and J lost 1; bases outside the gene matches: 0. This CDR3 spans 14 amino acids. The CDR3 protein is CASSVDRGQETQYF. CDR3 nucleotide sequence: TGTGCCAGCAGCGTGGACAGGGGCCAAGAGACCCAGTACTTC.

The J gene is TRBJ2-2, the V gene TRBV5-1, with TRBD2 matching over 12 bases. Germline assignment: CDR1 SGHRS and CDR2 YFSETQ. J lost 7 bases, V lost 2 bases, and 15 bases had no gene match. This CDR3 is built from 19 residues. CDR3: CASSFGRQGTSGLSGELFF. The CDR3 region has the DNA TGCGCCAGCAGCTTTGGTCGGCAGGGGACTAGCGGGCTGAGCGGGGAGCTGTTTTTT.

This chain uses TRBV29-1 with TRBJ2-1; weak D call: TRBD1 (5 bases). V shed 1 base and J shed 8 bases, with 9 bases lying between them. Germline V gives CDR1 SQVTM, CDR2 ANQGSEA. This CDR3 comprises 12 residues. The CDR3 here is CSVEVQGDEQFF. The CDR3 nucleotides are TGCAGCGTTGAAGTCCAGGGCGATGAGCAGTTCTTC.

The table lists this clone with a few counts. The CDR3 sequence: CASSLGRITGELFF. The CDR3 region has the DNA TGCGCCAGCAGCTTGGGCCGGATCACCGGGGAGCTGTTTTTT. J is TRBJ2-2 and V is TRBV5-1; no clear D. This CDR3 comprises 14 residues. V was shortened by 0 bases and J by 4 bases, with 7 bases between the two germline ends. The V gene's germline CDR1 is SGHRS and CDR2 YFSETQ.

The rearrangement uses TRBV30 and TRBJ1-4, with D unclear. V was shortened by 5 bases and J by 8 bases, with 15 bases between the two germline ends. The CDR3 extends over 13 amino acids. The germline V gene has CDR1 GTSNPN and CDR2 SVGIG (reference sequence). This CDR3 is CAWAPELREKLFF. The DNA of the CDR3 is TGTGCCTGGGCCCCGGAGTTACGCGAAAAACTGTTTTTT.

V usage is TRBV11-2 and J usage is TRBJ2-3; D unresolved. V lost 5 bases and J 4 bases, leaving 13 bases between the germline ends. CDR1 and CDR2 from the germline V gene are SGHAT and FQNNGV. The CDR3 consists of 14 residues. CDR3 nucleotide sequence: TGTGCCAGCAGCCCCTCTTTGAAGGCAGATACGCAGTATTTT. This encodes CASSPSLKADTQYF.

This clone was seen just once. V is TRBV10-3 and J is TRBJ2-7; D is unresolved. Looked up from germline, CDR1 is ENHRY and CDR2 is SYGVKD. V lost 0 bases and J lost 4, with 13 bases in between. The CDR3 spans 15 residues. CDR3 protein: CAISESKAPAYEQYF. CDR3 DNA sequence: TGTGCCATCAGTGAGTCAAAGGCCCCAGCTTACGAGCAGTACTTC.

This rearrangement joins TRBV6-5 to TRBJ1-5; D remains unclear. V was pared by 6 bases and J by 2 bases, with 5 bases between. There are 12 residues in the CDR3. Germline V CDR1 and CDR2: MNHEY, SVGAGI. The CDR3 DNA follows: TGTGCCAGCAGGACGGGCAATCAGCCCCAGCATTTT. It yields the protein CASRTGNQPQHF.

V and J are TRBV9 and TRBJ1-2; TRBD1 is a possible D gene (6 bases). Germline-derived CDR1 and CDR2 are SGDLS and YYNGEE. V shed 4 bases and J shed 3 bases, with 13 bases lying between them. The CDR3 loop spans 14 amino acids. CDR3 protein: CASSPRDTYYGYTF. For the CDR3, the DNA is TGTGCCAGCAGCCCCCGGGACACTTACTATGGCTACACCTTC.

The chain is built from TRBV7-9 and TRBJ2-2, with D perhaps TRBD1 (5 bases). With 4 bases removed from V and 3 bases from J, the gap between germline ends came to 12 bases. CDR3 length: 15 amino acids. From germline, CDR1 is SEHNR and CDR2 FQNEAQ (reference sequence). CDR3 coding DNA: TGTGCCAGCAGCTCCATAGACAGTTACACCGGGGAGCTGTTTTTT. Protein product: CASSSIDSYTGELFF.

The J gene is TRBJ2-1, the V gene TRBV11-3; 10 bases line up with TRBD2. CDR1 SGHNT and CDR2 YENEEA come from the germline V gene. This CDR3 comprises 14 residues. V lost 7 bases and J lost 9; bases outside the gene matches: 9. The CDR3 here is CASKLAGEFGEQFF. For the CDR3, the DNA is TGTGCCAGCAAGCTAGCGGGAGAATTCGGTGAGCAGTTCTTC.

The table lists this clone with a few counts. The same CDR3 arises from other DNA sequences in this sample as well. The CDR3 is CASSLVVTEAFF. CDR3 nucleotide sequence: TGTGCCAGCAGCTTAGTAGTCACTGAAGCTTTCTTT. This chain joins TRBV7-9 and TRBJ1-1; D ambiguous. From germline, CDR1 is SEHNR and CDR2 FQNEAQ (reference sequence). The CDR3 is 12 residues long. The V and J ends lost 1 base and 4 bases respectively, with 4 bases between them.

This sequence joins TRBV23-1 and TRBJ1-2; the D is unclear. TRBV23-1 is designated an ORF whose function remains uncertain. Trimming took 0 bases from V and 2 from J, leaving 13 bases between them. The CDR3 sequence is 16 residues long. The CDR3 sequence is CASSQSFGVWNYGYTF. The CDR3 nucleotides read TGCGCCAGCAGTCAATCGTTCGGGGTCTGGAACTATGGCTACACCTTC.

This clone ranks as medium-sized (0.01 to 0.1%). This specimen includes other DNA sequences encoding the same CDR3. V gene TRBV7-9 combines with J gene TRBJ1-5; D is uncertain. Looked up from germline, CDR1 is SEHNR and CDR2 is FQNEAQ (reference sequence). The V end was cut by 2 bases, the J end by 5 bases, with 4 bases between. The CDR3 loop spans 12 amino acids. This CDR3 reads CASSLIDQPQHF. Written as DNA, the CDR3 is TGTGCCAGCAGCTTAATCGATCAGCCCCAGCATTTT.

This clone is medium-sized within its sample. CDR3 protein: CASSKGAMNTEAFF. The CDR3 DNA is TGTGCCAGCTCAAAGGGGGCGATGAACACTGAAGCTTTCTTT. The rearrangement uses TRBV18 and TRBJ1-1; 7 bases line up with TRBD1. V gave up 5 bases and J gave up 0 bases; unmatched junction bases: 3. Germline values: CDR1 KGHSH, CDR2 LQKENI. CDR3 size: 14 residues.

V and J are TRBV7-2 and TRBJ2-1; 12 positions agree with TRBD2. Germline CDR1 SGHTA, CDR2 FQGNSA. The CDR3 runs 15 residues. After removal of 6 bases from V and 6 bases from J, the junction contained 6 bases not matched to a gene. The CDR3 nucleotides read TGTGCCAGCAGACCCCTAGCGGGAGGGGGCAATGAGCAGTTCTTC. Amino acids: CASRPLAGGGNEQFF.

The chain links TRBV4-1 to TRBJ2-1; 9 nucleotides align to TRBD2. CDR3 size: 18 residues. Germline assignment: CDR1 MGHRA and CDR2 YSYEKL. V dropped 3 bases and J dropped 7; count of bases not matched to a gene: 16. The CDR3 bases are TGCGCCAGCAGCCATGGTTCGACCGGGACTAGCAATCGGAATGAGCAGTTCTTC. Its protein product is CASSHGSTGTSNRNEQFF.

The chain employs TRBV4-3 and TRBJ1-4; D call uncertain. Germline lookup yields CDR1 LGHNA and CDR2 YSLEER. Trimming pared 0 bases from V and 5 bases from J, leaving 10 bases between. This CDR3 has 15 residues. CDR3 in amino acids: CASSQELRWNEKLFF. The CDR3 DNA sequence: TGCGCCAGCAGCCAAGAGTTACGGTGGAATGAAAAACTGTTTTTT.

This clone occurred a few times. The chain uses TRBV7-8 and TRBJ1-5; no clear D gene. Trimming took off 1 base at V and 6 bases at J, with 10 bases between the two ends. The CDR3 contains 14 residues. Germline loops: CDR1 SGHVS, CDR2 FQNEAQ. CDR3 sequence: CASSLDSGSQPQHF. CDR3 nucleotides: TGTGCCAGCAGCTTAGACAGCGGCAGTCAGCCCCAGCATTTT. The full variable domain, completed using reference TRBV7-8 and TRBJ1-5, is GAGVSQSPRYKVAKRGQDVALRCDPISGHVSLFWYQQALGQGPEFLTYFQNEAQLDKSGLPSDRFFAERPEGSVSTLKIQRTQQEDSAVYLCASSLDSGSQPQHFGDGTRLSIL.

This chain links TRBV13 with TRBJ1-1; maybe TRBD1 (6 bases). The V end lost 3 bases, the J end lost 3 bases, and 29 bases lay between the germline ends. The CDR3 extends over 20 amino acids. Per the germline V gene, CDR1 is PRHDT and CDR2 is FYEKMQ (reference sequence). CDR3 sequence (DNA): TGTGCCAGCAGCTTCCTTGCAGGGTGGGGGGCCTTCAGTGGGGACACTGAAGCTTTCTTT. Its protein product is CASSFLAGWGAFSGDTEAFF.

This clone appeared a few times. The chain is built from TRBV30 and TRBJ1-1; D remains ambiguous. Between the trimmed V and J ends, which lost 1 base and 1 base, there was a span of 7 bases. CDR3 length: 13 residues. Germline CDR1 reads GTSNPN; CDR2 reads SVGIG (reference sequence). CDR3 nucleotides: TGTGCCTGGAGTGGGGTCACGAACACTGAAGCTTTCTTT. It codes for CAWSGVTNTEAFF.

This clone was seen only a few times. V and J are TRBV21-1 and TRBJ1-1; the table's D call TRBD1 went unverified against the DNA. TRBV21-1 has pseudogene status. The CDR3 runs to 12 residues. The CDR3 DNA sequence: TGTGCCAGCAGCAAAGCGGCCAGTGAAGCTTTCTTT. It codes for CASSKAASEAFF.

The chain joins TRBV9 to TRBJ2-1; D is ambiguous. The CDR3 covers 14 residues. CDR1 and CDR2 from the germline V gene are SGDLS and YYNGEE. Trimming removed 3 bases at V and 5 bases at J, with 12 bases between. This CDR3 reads CASSGNALNNEQFF. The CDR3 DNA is TGTGCCAGCAGCGGCAACGCCTTAAACAATGAGCAGTTCTTC. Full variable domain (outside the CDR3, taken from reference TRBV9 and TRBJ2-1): DSGVTQTPKHLITATGQRVTLRCSPRSGDLSVYWYQQSLDQGLQFLIQYYNGEERAKGNILERFSAQQFPDLHSELNLSSLELGDSALYFCASSGNALNNEQFFGPGTRLTVL.

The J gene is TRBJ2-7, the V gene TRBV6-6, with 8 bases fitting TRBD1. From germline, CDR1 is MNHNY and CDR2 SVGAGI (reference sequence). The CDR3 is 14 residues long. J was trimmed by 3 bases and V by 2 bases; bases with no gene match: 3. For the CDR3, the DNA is TGTGCCAGCAGTTACATGGACAGGGACTACGAGCAGTACTTC. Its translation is CASSYMDRDYEQYF.